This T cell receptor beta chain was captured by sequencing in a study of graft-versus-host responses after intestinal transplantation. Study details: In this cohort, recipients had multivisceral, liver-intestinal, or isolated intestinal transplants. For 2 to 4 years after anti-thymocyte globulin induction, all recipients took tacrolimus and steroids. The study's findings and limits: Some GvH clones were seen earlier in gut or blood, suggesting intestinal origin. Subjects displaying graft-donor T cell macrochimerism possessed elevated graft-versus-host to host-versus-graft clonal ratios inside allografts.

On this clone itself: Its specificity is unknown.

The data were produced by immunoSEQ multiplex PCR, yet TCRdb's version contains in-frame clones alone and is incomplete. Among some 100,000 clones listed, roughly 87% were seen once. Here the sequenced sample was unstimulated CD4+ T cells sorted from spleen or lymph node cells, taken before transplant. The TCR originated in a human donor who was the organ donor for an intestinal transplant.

CDR3 region: CASSRSSYEQYF. CDR3 in DNA: TGTGCCAGCAGCCGGAGCTCCTACGAGCAGTACTTC. This chain joins TRBV7-9 and TRBJ2-7; unclear D gene. The length of the CDR3 is 12 residues. Between the trimmed V and J ends, which lost 5 bases and 0 bases, there was a span of 5 bases. The germline gives CDR1 SEHNR, CDR2 FQNEAQ (reference sequence).